This TCR beta chain is drawn from a study of T cell clonality in common variable immunodeficiency. Germline V gene data show CDR1 as MNHNS and CDR2 as SASEGT. Trimming cost V 6 bases and J 5 bases, with 16 bases left between them. CDR3 length: 14 residues. General observations from the study: Repertoire-complication correlations in CVID were limited by patient heterogeneity. CVID subjects shared fewer TCRbeta clones than healthy controls did. In common variable immunodeficiency, TCR beta chains reportedly carried fewer deletions and N-nucleotide insertions. Compared with healthy controls, CVID subjects showed increased TCRbeta clonality, mostly in about a third.

In this sample, this clone turned up many times. Antigen: not known. The read gets to within 3 residues of the CDR3 end, and the germline J gene fills in the rest. TCRdb keeps only in-frame clones here, not all; method: immunoSEQ multiplex PCR. The sample has about 59,000 clones, none seen only once. Sequencing was done on a sample of peripheral blood mononuclear cells. This receptor was identified in a person between 18 and 70 years old in good health. The rearrangement uses TRBV6-1 and TRBJ1-1; tentative D call: TRBD1 (6 bases). The sequenced CDR3 bases are TGTGCCAGCAGGGAACAGGGCGGAGGGACTGAA. Encoded protein: CASREQGGGTE. The full CDR3 sequence reads CASREQGGGTEAFF.